This is a list of T cell receptor beta chains from one sample in a study of blood T cell repertoires in COVID-19. The protocol was immunoSEQ multiplex PCR, while the TCRdb copy is restricted to in-frame clones and leaves out a portion. The data contain hundreds of thousands of clones, 86% of them singletons. The sequenced sample was PBMCs or T cells enriched from blood (not recorded which). The receptors here all came from a woman in her forties or fifties in a cohort exposed to, infected with or recovered from COVID-19 (not recorded which). The CDR3 runs from the conserved cysteine through the conserved F or W. The D gene is left open where the match is weak. Clone size, where shown, is once, few, many, or a class for clones that have expanded.

NA	NA	TRBJ1-6	TRBV30	17	TGTGCCTGGAGTGGCTCGACAGCACGCTCCTATAATTCACCCCTCCACTTT	CAWSGSTARSYNSPLHF
TRBD1	NA	TRBJ1-1	TRBV28	15	TGTGCCAGCAGTTTGGGGGCCAGGGGGCTTAGTGAAGCTTTCTTT	CASSLGARGLSEAFF
TRBD1	NA	TRBJ1-2	TRBV7-2	13	TGTGCCAGCAGCTTACAGGGGGTCTATGGCTACACCTTC	CASSLQGVYGYTF
TRBD2	NA	TRBJ2-5	TRBV9	16	TGTGCCAGCAGCCGGACTAGCGGGGGGCAGGGGGAGACCCAGTACTTC	CASSRTSGGQGETQYF
TRBD2	NA	TRBJ2-3	TRBV4-2	13	TGTGCCAGCAGCCAAGAGCGGGAGGGAACGCAGTATTTT	CASSQEREGTQYF
NA	NA	TRBJ2-1	TRBV20-1	11	TGCAGTGCTCCTAGACTGGAAGAGCAGTTCTTC	CSAPRLEEQFF
NA	NA	TRBJ2-6	TRBV28	16	TGTGCCAGCAGTTTTTCGGGGGTTAAAGGGGCCAACGTCCTGACTTTC	CASSFSGVKGANVLTF
NA	NA	TRBJ1-1	TRBV18	13	TGTGCCAGCTCACCATTTTCCGAGCAAGAAGCTTTCTTT	CASSPFSEQEAFF
TRBD1	NA	TRBJ1-2	TRBV6-5	15	TGTGCCAGCAAAGAGAGGACAGGGGCGAACTATGGCTACACCTTC	CASKERTGANYGYTF
NA	NA	TRBJ2-5	TRBV9	13	TGTGCCAGCAGCCTAACGACAGGAGAGACCCAGTACTTC	CASSLTTGETQYF
NA	NA	TRBJ2-1	TRBV28	17	TGTGCCAGCAGCGGGGGTGTCATTCGGCAAGTGTACAATGAGCAGTTCTTC	CASSGGVIRQVYNEQFF
NA	NA	TRBJ1-2	TRBV19	15	TGTGCCACCCTATCCGCGCGAGGGACTAACTATGGCTACACCTTC	CATLSARGTNYGYTF
TRBD1	NA	TRBJ1-4	TRBV10-3	14	TGTGCCATCAGCGCAGGGGGTACTAATGAAAAACTGTTTTTT	CAISAGGTNEKLFF
TRBD2	once	TRBJ2-1	TRBV3-1/TRBV3-2	16	TGTGCCAGCAGCCATACCCGCGGGGGGGCTAAGGATGAGCAGTTCTTC	CASSHTRGGAKDEQFF
NA	NA	TRBJ2-2	TRBV5-6	14	TGTGCCAGCAGCTTTCCCTACAGGGAGGGGGAGCTGTTTTTT	CASSFPYREGELFF
TRBD1	NA	TRBJ2-7	TRBV7-2	15	TGTGCCAGCAGCAGGACAGGGATACTGAACTACGAGCAGTACTTC	CASSRTGILNYEQYF
NA	NA	TRBJ1-2	TRBV18	14	TGTGCCAGCTCACCCCAGGGACAAAACTATGGCTACACCTTC	CASSPQGQNYGYTF
NA	NA	TRBJ1-1	TRBV7-6	15	TGTGCCAGCAGCTCAGGGCCCGTGTTGGACACTGAAGCTTTCTTT	CASSSGPVLDTEAFF
TRBD1	NA	TRBJ2-7	TRBV5-6	14	TGTGCCAGCAGCTTTTCGGGACAGACTTACGAGCAGTACTTC	CASSFSGQTYEQYF
TRBD1	NA	TRBJ2-7	TRBV5-1	16	TGCGCCAGCAGCTTCCTCTACCGGGACAGGGGCCACGAGCAGTACTTC	CASSFLYRDRGHEQYF
NA	NA	TRBJ1-2	TRBV5-1	15	TGCGCCAGCAGCTCCAGCGGACAGAACCTCTATGGCTACACCTTC	CASSSSGQNLYGYTF
NA	NA	TRBJ1-1	TRBV5-1	14	TGCGCCAGCAGCGCACCGGGAGTCTCCACTGAAGCTTTCTTT	CASSAPGVSTEAFF
TRBD2	NA	TRBJ2-5	TRBV9	14	TGTGCCAGCAGCGCCCGGGCCGCGGGGGGGGACCAGTACTTC	CASSARAAGGDQYF
NA	NA	TRBJ1-1	TRBV30	12	TGTGCCTGGAGTTTCATGAACACTGAAGCTTTCTTT	CAWSFMNTEAFF
NA	NA	TRBJ2-1	TRBV15	14	TGTGCCACCAGCATAGTACCGAACGCGGATGAGCAGTTCTTC	CATSIVPNADEQFF
TRBD2	NA	TRBJ2-3	TRBV7-3	15	TGTGCCAGCAGCGAAGCGGGGGGGCCATCAGATACGCAGTATTTT	CASSEAGGPSDTQYF
TRBD1	NA	TRBJ1-4	TRBV6-5	15	TGTGCCAGCACCCTTAACAACGGACAGGGGGAAAAACTGTTTTTT	CASTLNNGQGEKLFF
TRBD2	NA	TRBJ2-7	TRBV19	14	TGTGCCAGTAGTTATGCGGGGGTTCGGTACGAGCAGTACTTC	CASSYAGVRYEQYF
NA	NA	TRBJ2-1	TRBV6-5	15	TGTGCCAGCAGGTCCCCATCTACAGGTCGCAATGAGCAGTTCTTC	CASRSPSTGRNEQFF
TRBD2	few	TRBJ2-3	TRBV5-1	15	TGCGCCAGCAGCTTGCCTAGCGGGGCCCCAGATACGCAGTATTTT	CASSLPSGAPDTQYF
TRBD1	NA	TRBJ2-7	TRBV28	16	TGTGCCAGCAGTTACCCCACAGGGGGTTATCGAGGTGAGCAGTACTTC	CASSYPTGGYRGEQYF
TRBD1	NA	TRBJ2-7	TRBV18	16	TGTGCCAGCTCACACTTGGGGACAGGAGGTTCTTACGAGCAGTACTTC	CASSHLGTGGSYEQYF
NA	NA	TRBJ1-2	TRBV12-3/TRBV12-4	13	TGTGCCAGCAGTGCGACAGCGAGCTATGGCTACACCTTC	CASSATASYGYTF
NA	NA	TRBJ1-1	TRBV5-8	16	TGTGCCAGCAGCTTGGGCGGGCGCCCGGGGGGCACTGAAGCTTTCTTT	CASSLGGRPGGTEAFF
TRBD2	NA	TRBJ2-6	TRBV4-2	19	TGTGCCAGCAGCCAAGTTGCCGGGGGGGCCGTTTCTGGGGCCAACGTCCTGACTTTC	CASSQVAGGAVSGANVLTF
TRBD1	NA	TRBJ2-7	TRBV7-9	13	TGTGCCAGCAGCTTAATGGGACAGGGCGAGCAGTACTTC	CASSLMGQGEQYF
NA	NA	TRBJ1-2	TRBV11-2	13	TGTGCCAGCACCCTAGGGACACACGCTGGCTACACCTTC	CASTLGTHAGYTF
TRBD1	NA	TRBJ1-4	TRBV10-3	13	TGTGCCTCCCAACAGGGGGGGATTGAAAAACTGTTTTTT	CASQQGGIEKLFF